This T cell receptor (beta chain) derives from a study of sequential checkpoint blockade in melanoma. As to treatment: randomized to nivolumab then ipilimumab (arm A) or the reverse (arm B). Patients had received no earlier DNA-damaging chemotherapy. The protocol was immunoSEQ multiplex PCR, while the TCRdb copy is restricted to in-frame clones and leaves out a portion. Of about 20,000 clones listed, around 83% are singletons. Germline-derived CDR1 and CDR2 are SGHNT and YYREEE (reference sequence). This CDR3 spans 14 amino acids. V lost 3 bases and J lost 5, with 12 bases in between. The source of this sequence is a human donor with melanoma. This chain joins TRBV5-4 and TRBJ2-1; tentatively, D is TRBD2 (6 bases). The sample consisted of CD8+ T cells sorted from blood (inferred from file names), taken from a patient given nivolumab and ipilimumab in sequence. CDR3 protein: CASSWGTANNEQFF. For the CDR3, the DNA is TGTGCCAGCAGCTGGGGGACTGCTAACAATGAGCAGTTCTTC.